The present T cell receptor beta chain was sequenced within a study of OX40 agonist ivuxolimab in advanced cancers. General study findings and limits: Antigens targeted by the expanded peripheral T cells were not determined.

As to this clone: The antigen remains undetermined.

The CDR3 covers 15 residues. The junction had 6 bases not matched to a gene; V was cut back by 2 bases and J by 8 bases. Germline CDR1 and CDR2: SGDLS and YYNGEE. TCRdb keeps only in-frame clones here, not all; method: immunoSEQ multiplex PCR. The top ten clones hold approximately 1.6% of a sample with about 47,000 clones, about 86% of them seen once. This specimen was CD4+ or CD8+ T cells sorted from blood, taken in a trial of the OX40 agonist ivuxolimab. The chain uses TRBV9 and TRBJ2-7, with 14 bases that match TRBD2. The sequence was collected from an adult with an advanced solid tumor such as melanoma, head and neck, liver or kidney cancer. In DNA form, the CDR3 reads TGTGCCAGCAGCGTTGGACTAGCGGGAGGAGGCAAGCAGTACTTC. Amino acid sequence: CASSVGLAGGGKQYF.